The 4 T cell receptor beta chains presented below share a single source sample, sequenced in a study of TIL therapy for anti-PD-1-resistant metastatic lung cancer. Time point described: pre-treatment sample, taken before nivolumab and TIL therapy. Most excised metastases sampled were pleural nodules or supraclavicular lymph nodes. Sequencing used immunoSEQ v3. Produced via immunoSEQ multiplex PCR; TCRdb's table is partial and in-frame only. Among over 20,000 clones listed, roughly two thirds were seen once. The material sequenced was tumor tissue, taken at baseline. These receptors were collected from a person aged 25-85 years with non-small cell lung cancer.

This clone qualifies as medium-sized. The V gene is TRBV4-1, the J gene TRBJ1-4; 9 positions agree with TRBD1. This CDR3 has 16 residues. Per germline, CDR1 MGHRA and CDR2 YSYEKL. J lost 11 bases, V lost 3 bases, and 13 bases had no gene match. CDR3 nucleotide sequence: TGCGCCAGCAGCCACGAAACAGGGGGCGCGGGGGAGAAACTGTTTTTT. Amino acid sequence: CASSHETGGAGEKLFF.

The V and J genes are TRBV4-1 and TRBJ2-7; 10 positions match TRBD2. CDR1 is MGHRA and CDR2 is YSYEKL in the germline V gene. Trimming took 1 base from V and 11 from J; bases not matched to a gene: 20. There are 18 residues in the CDR3. As DNA, the CDR3 is TGCGCCAGCAGCCAAGGGGCTCTGGGAAGCGGGGGGGCCTTAGAGAAGTACTTC. Protein sequence: CASSQGALGSGGALEKYF.

The J gene is TRBJ2-5, the V gene TRBV7-9; no definite D call. Germline CDR1 is SEHNR and CDR2 is FQNEAQ (reference sequence). With 2 bases removed from V and 4 bases from J, the gap between germline ends came to 14 bases. The CDR3 runs to 15 residues. CDR3 nucleotide sequence: TGTGCCAGCAGCTTAATAGCCCCGGTCCCAGAGACCCAGTACTTC. Its protein product is CASSLIAPVPETQYF.

This clone was detected only a few times. The chain is built from TRBV7-9 and TRBJ1-6, with unresolved D. This CDR3 comprises 19 residues. Trimming pared 4 bases from V and 9 bases from J, leaving 28 bases between. Germline V gives CDR1 SEHNR, CDR2 FQNEAQ (reference sequence). This CDR3 reads CASSSSSVRDELPGSPLHF. The CDR3 coding sequence is TGTGCCAGCAGCTCTTCAAGTGTGAGAGACGAACTGCCAGGTTCACCCCTCCACTTT.